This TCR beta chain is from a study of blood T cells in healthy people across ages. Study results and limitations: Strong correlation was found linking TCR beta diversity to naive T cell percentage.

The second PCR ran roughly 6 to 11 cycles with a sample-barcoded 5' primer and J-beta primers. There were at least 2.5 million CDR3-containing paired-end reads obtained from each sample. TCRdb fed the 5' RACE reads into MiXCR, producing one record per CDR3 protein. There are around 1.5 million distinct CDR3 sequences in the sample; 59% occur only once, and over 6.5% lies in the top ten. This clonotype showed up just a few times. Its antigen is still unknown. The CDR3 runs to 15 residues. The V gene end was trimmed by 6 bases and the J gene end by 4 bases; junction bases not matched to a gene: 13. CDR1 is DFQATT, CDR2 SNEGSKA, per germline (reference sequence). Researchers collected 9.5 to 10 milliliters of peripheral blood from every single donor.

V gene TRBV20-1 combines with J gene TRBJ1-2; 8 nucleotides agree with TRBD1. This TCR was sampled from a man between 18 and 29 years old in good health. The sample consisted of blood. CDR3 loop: CSAELATGGTYGYTF. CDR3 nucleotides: TGCAGTGCCGAGCTGGCAACAGGGGGGACCTATGGCTACACCTTC.